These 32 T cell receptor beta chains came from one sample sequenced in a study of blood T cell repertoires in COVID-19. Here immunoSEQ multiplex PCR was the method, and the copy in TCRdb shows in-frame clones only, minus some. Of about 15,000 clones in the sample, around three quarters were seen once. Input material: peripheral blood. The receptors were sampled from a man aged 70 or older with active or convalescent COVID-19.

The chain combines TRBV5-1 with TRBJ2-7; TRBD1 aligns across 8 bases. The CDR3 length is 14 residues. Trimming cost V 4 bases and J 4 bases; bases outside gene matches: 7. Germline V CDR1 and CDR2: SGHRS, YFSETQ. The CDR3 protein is CASSPGTGIYEQYF. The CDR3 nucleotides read TGCGCCAGCAGCCCCGGGACAGGAATTTACGAGCAGTACTTC. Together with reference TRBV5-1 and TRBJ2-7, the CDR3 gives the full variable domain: KAGVTQTPRYLIKTRGQQVTLSCSPISGHRSVSWYQQTPGQGLQFLFEYFSETQRNKGNFPGRFSGRQFSNSRSEMNVSTLELGDSALYLCASSPGTGIYEQYFGPGTRLTVT.

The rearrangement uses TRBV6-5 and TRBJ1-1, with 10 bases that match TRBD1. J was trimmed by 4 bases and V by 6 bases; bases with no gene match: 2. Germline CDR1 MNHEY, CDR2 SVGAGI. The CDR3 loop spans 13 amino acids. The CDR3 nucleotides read TGTGCCAGCAGATGGACAGGGGGCACTGAAGCTTTCTTT. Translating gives CASRWTGGTEAFF.

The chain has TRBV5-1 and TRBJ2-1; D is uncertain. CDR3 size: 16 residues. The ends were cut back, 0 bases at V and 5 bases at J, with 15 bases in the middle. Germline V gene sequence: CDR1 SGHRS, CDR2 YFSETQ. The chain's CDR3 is CASSLGQDHAHNEQFF. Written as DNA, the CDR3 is TGCGCCAGCAGCTTGGGGCAGGATCATGCACACAATGAGCAGTTCTTC.

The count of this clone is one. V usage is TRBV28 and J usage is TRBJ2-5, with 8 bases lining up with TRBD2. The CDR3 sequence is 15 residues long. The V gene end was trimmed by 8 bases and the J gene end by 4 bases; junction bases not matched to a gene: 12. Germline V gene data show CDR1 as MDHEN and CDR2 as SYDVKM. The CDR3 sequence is CASDSLAGGRETQYF. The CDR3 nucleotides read TGTGCCAGCGACTCCCTGGCGGGGGGAAGAGAGACCCAGTACTTC.

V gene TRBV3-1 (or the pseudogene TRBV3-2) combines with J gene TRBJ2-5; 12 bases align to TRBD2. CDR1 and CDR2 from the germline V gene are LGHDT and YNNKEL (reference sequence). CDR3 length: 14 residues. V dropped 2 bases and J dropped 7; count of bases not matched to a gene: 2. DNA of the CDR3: TGTGCCAGCAGCCAAAAACTAGCGGGGGGGACCCAGTACTTC. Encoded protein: CASSQKLAGGTQYF.

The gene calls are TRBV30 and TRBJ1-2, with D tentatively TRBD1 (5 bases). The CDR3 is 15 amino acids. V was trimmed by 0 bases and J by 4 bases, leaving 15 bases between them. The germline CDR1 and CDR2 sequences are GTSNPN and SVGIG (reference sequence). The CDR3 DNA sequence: TGTGCCTGGAGTGTAGGAGCCCAGGGCGTCTATGGCTACACCTTC. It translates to CAWSVGAQGVYGYTF.

The CDR3 sequence is CASSNSGGVVETQYF. The CDR3 DNA sequence: TGTGCCAGCAGCAATAGCGGGGGGGTGGTTGAGACCCAGTACTTC. The gene calls are TRBV7-2 and TRBJ2-5; 11 bases match TRBD2. The CDR3 length is 15 residues. Germline trimming cut 5 bases from V and 5 bases from J; bases unmatched to any gene: 7. The germline V gene encodes CDR1 SGHTA and CDR2 FQGNSA.

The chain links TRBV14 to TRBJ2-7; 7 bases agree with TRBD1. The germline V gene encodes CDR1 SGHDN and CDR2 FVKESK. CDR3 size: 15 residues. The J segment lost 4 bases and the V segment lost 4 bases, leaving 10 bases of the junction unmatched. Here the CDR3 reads CASSPLGTVNYEQYF. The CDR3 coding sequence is TGTGCCAGCAGCCCTCTGGGGACAGTGAATTACGAGCAGTACTTC. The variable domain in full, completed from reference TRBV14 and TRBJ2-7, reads EAGVTQFPSHSVIEKGQTVTLRCDPISGHDNLYWYRRVMGKEIKFLLHFVKESKQDESGMPNNRFLAERTGGTYSTLKVQPAELEDSGVYFCASSPLGTVNYEQYFGPGTRLTVT.

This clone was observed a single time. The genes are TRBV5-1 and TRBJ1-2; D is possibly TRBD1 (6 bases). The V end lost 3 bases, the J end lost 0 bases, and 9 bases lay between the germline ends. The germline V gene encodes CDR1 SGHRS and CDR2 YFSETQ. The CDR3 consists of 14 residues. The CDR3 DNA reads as TGCGCCAGCAGCTGGACAGAACCTAACTATGGCTACACCTTC. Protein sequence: CASSWTEPNYGYTF.

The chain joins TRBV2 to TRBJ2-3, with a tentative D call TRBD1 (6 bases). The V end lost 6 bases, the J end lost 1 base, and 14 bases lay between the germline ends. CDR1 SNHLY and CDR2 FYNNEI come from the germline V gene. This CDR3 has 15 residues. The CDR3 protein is CASRSGQIRTDTQYF. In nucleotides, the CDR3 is TGTGCCAGCAGATCAGGACAGATCCGCACAGATACGCAGTATTTT.

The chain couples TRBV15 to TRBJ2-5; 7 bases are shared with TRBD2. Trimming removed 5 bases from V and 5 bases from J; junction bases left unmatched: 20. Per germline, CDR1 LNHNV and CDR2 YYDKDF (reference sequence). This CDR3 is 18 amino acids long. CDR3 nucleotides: TGTGCCACCAGCGGTTCAGTACCTATGTTGGGGACTACGGAGACCCAGTACTTC. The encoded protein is CATSGSVPMLGTTETQYF.

Written as DNA, the CDR3 is TGTGCCAGCAGTCCGAGCTCCTACGAGCAGTACTTC. Encoded protein: CASSPSSYEQYF. The chain recombines TRBV6-6 with TRBJ2-7; D not certain. V lost 5 bases and J 0 bases, leaving 5 bases between the germline ends. Germline V gene sequence: CDR1 MNHNY, CDR2 SVGAGI (reference sequence). This CDR3 has 12 amino acids.

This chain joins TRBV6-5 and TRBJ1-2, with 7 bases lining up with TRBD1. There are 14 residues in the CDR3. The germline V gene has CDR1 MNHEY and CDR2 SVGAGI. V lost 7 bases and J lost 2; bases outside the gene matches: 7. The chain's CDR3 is CASTLQGSNYGYTF. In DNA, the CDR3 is TGTGCCAGCACGTTACAGGGGTCCAACTATGGCTACACCTTC.

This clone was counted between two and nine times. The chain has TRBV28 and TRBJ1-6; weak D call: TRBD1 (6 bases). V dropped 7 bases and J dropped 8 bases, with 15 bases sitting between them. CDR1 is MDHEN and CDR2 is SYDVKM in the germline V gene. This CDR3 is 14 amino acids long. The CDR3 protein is CASKEGQRHSPLHF. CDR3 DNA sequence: TGTGCCAGCAAAGAAGGACAGAGGCATTCACCCCTCCACTTT.

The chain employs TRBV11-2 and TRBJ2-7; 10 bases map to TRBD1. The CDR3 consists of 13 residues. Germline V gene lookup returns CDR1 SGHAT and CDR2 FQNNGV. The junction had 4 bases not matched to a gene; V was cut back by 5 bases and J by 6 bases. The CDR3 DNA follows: TGTGCCAGCAGCAGGGACAGGGGAACCGAGCAGTACTTC. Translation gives CASSRDRGTEQYF.

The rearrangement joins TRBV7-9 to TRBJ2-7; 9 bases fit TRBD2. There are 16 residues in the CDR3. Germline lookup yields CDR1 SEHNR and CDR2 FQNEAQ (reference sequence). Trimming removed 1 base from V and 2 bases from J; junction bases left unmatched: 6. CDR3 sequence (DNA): TGTGCCAGCAGCTTAGGGGAAGCGGGAGGCCCCTACGAGCAGTACTTC. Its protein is CASSLGEAGGPYEQYF.

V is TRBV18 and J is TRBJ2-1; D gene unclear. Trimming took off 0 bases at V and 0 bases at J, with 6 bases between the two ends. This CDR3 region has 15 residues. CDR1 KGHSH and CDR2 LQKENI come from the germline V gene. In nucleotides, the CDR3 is TGTGCCAGCTCACCACCCTCACTCTCCTACAATGAGCAGTTCTTC. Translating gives CASSPPSLSYNEQFF.

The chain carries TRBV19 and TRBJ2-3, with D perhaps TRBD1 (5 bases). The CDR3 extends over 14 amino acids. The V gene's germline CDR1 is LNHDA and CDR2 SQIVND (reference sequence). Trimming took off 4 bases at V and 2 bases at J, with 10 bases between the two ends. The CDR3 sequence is CASSTSTATDTQYF. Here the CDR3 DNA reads TGTGCCAGTAGTACCTCGACAGCCACAGATACGCAGTATTTT.

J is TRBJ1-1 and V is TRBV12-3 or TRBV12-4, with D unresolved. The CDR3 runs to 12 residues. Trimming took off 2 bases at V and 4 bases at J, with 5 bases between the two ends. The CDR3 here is CASSLYTTEAFF. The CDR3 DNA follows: TGTGCCAGCAGTTTATACACCACTGAAGCTTTCTTT.

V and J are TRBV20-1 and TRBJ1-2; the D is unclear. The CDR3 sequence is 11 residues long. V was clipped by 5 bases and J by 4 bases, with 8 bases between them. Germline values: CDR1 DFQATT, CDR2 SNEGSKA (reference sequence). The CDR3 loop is CSASRGYGYTF. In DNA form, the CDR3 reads TGCAGTGCTTCCCGGGGCTATGGCTACACCTTC.

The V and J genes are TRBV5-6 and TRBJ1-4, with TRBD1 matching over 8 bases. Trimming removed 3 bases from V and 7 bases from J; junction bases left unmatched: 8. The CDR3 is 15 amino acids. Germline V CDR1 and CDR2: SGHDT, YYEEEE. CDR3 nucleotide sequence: TGTGCCAGCAGCTCTATCGTACAGGGGGGTGAAAAACTGTTTTTT. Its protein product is CASSSIVQGGEKLFF.

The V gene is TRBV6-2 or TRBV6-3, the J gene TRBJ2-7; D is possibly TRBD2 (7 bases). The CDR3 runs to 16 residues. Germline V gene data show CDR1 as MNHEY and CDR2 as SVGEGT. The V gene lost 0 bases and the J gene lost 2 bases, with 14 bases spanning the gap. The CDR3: CASSYSKFGGPYEQYF. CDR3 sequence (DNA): TGTGCCAGCAGTTACTCGAAGTTCGGGGGGCCCTACGAGCAGTACTTC.

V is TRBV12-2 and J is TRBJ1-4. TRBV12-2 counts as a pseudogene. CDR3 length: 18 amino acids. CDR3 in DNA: TGTGCAAGTCGCTTACGAGGGTTGAGGGCGGCAACTAATGAAAAACTGTTTTTT. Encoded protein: CASRLRGLRAATNEKLFF.

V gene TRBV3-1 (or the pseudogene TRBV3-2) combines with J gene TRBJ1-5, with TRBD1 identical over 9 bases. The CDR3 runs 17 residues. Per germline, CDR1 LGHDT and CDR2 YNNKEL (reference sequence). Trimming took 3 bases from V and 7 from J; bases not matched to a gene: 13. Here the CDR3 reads CASSHAPSRQGDQPQHF. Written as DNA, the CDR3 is TGTGCCAGCAGCCACGCACCGTCCAGACAGGGGGACCAGCCCCAGCATTTT.

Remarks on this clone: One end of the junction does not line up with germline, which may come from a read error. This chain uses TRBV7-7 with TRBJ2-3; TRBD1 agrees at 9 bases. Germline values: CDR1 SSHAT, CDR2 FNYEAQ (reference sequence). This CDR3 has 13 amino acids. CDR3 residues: CASSPLGQGTQYF. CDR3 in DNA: TGTGCTAGCAGCCCCCTAGGACAGGGGACGCAGTATTTT.

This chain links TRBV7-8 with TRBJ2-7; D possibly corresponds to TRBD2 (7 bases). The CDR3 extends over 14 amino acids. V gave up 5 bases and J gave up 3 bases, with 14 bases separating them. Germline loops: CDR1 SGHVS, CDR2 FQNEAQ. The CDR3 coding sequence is TGTGCCAGCAGCGACACAGGGAGGGGCTACGAGCAGTACTTC. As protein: CASSDTGRGYEQYF.

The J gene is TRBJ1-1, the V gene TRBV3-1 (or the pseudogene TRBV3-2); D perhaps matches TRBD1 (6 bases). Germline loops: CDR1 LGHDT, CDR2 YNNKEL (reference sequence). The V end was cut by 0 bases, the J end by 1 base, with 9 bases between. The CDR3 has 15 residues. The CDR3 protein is CASSQDLGGNTEAFF. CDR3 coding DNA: TGTGCCAGCAGCCAAGATCTAGGGGGGAACACTGAAGCTTTCTTT.

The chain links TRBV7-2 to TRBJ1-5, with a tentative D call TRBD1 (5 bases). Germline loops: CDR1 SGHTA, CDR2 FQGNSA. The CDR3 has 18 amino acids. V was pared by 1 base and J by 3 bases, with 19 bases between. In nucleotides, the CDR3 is TGTGCCAGCAGCTTAGAACCCGGGGGGAGAGGGAACAATCAGCCCCAGCATTTT. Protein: CASSLEPGGRGNNQPQHF. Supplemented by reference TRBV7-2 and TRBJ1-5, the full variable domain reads GAGVSQSPSNKVTEKGKDVELRCDPISGHTALYWYRQSLGQGLEFLIYFQGNSAPDKSGLPSDRFSAERTGGSVSTLTIQRTQQEDSAVYLCASSLEPGGRGNNQPQHFGDGTRLSIL.

DNA of the CDR3: TGTGCCAGCAGTCCTTCCAGGCAAGAGACCCAGTACTTC. Amino acids: CASSPSRQETQYF. The V gene is TRBV5-5, the J gene TRBJ2-5; D is ambiguous. This CDR3 spans 13 amino acids. Between the trimmed V and J ends, which lost 5 bases and 2 bases, there was a span of 10 bases. The germline V gene has CDR1 SGHKS and CDR2 YYEKEE (reference sequence).

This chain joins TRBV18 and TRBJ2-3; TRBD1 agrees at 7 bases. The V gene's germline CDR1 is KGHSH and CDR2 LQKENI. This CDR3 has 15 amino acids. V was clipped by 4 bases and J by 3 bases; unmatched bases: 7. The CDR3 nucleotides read TGTGCCAGCTCACTAAGGATGGGACAGACAGATACGCAGTATTTT. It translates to CASSLRMGQTDTQYF.

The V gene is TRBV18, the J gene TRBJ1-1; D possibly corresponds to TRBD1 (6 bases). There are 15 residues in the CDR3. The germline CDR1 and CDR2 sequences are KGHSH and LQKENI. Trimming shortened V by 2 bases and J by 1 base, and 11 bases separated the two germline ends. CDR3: CASSPFGGANTEAFF. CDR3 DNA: TGTGCCAGCTCACCATTTGGGGGGGCGAACACTGAAGCTTTCTTT.

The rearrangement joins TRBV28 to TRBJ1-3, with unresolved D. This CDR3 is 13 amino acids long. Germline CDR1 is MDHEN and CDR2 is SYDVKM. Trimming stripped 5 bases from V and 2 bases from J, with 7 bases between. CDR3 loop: CASSTGPGNTIYF. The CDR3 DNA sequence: TGTGCCAGCAGTACTGGTCCTGGAAACACCATATATTTT.